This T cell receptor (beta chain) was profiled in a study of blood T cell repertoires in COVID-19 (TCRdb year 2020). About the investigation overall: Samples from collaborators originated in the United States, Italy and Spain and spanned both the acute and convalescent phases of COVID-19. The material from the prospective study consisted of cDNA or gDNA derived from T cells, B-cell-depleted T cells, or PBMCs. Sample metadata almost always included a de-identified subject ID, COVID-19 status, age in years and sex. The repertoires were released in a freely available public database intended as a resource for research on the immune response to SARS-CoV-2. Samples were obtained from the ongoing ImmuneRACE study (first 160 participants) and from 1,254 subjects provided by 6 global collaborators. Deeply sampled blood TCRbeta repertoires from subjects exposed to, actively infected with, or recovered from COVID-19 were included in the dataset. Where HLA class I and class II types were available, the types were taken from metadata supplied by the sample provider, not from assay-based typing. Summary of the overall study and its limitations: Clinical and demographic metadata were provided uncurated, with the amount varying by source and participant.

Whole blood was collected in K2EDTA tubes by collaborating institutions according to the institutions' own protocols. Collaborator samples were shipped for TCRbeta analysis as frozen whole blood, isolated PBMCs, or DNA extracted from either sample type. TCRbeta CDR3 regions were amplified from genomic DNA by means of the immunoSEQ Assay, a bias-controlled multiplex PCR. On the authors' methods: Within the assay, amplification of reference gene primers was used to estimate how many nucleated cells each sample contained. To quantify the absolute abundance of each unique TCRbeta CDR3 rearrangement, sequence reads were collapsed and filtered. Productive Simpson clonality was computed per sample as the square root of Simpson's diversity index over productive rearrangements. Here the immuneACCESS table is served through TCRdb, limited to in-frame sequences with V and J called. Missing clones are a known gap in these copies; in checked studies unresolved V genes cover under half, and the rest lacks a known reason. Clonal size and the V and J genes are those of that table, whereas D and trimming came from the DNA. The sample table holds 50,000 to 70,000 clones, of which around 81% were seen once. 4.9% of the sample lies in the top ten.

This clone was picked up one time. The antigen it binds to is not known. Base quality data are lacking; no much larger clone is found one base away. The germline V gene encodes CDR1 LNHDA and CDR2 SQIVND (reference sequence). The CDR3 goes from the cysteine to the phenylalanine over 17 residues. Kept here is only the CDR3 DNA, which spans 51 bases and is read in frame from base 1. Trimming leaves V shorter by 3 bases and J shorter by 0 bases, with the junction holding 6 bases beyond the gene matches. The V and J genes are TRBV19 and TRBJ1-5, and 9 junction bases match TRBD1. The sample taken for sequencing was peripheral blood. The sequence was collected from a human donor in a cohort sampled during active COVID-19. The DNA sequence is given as TGTGCCAGTAGTATGGGACAGGGACTATATAGCAATCAGCCCCAGCATTTT. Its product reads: CASSMGQGLYSNQPQHF.